This passage covers 19 T cell receptor beta chains from one sample sequenced in a study of blood T cell repertoires in COVID-19. Sequenced by immunoSEQ multiplex PCR; TCRdb stores in-frame clones only, minus some. The repertoire consists of approximately 170,000 clones, with roughly nine tenths occurring once and the leading ten covering approximately 11%. The sample was peripheral blood. These receptors originate from a woman aged 60-75 years with COVID-19, enrolled during active disease.

The chain links TRBV6-5 to TRBJ1-5, with D possibly matching TRBD1 (5 bases). Germline lookup yields CDR1 MNHEY and CDR2 SVGAGI. V gave up 7 bases and J gave up 2 bases, with 12 bases separating them. The CDR3 sequence is 14 residues long. CDR3: CASTVARGNQPQHF. The CDR3 DNA reads as TGTGCCAGCACCGTAGCCAGGGGCAATCAGCCCCAGCATTTT.

The chain is built from TRBV27 and TRBJ1-1, with TRBD1 matching over 8 bases. V trimming: 3 bases; J trimming: 9 bases; junction bases outside the gene matches: 9. The CDR3 covers 14 residues. Germline CDR1 is MNHEY and CDR2 is SMNVEV (reference sequence). The CDR3 loop is CASSFTDREAKAFF. The CDR3, as DNA: TGTGCCAGCAGTTTCACGGACAGGGAAGCGAAAGCTTTCTTT.

This chain connects TRBV5-1 to TRBJ2-7; 9 bases map to TRBD1. The V segment lost 0 bases and the J segment 8 bases; nucleotides outside the gene matches: 12. From germline, CDR1 is SGHRS and CDR2 YFSETQ. This CDR3 has 16 amino acids. CDR3 nucleotides: TGCGCCAGCAGCTTGGATTCAGTGGGGACAGGGAAAAAGCAGTACTTC. Translation gives CASSLDSVGTGKKQYF.

The rearrangement joins TRBV3-1 (or the pseudogene TRBV3-2) to TRBJ2-7, with D possibly matching TRBD2 (6 bases). The V gene lost 0 bases and the J gene lost 3 bases, with 12 bases spanning the gap. Germline-derived CDR1 and CDR2 are LGHDT and YNNKEL (reference sequence). The CDR3 consists of 15 residues. In DNA form, the CDR3 reads TGTGCCAGCAGCCAAGATGGGACCGGGAGCTACGAGCAGTACTTC. Translated, it gives CASSQDGTGSYEQYF.

The V and J genes are TRBV10-3 and TRBJ2-1; tentative D call: TRBD2 (6 bases). Trimming stripped 7 bases from V and 10 bases from J, with 20 bases between. The CDR3 covers 14 residues. CDR1 is ENHRY, CDR2 SYGVKD, per germline. Here the CDR3 reads CAIKRELPLAEQFF. In DNA, the CDR3 is TGTGCCATCAAACGGGAGTTGCCCCTCGCCGAGCAGTTCTTC.

This chain joins TRBV9 and TRBJ2-1, with D maybe TRBD2 (6 bases). The CDR3 spans 16 residues. Trimming took 5 bases from V and 5 from J, leaving 20 bases between them. Germline V CDR1 and CDR2: SGDLS, YYNGEE. CDR3 sequence reads: CASSSGVGTKNNEQFF. The CDR3 DNA reads as TGTGCCAGCAGTAGCGGCGTAGGGACGAAGAACAATGAGCAGTTCTTC.

CDR3 protein: CASTLGTSNYGYTF. The CDR3 DNA is TGTGCCAGCACTCTAGGGACATCTAACTATGGCTACACCTTC. This chain joins TRBV7-2 and TRBJ1-2, with D tentatively TRBD1 (6 bases). V shed 7 bases and J shed 0 bases, with 12 bases lying between them. The germline gives CDR1 SGHTA, CDR2 FQGNSA. The CDR3 length is 14 residues. Looking up the rest from reference TRBV7-2 and TRBJ1-2 gives the full variable domain: GAGVSQSPSNKVTEKGKDVELRCDPISGHTALYWYRQSLGQGLEFLIYFQGNSAPDKSGLPSDRFSAERTGGSVSTLTIQRTQQEDSAVYLCASTLGTSNYGYTFGSGTRLTVV.

The chain uses TRBV9 and TRBJ1-4; possibly TRBD1 for D (6 bases). CDR1 and CDR2 from the germline V gene are SGDLS and YYNGEE. The CDR3 runs to 15 residues. Trimming removed 4 bases at V and 0 bases at J, with 10 bases between. CDR3: CASSPHRATNEKLFF. The DNA of the CDR3 is TGTGCCAGCAGCCCACACAGGGCAACTAATGAAAAACTGTTTTTT.

CDR3 in DNA: TGTGCCAGCAGCGTAGGGATACAGGGGGGGCCAACTAATGAAAAACTGTTTTTT. Protein: CASSVGIQGGPTNEKLFF. This chain uses TRBV9 with TRBJ1-4, with 8 bases identical to TRBD1. Germline-derived CDR1 and CDR2 are SGDLS and YYNGEE. The CDR3 sequence is 18 residues long. The trim removed 0 bases at V and 0 bases at J, leaving 7 bases unmatched.

The V gene is TRBV27, the J gene TRBJ1-1; D unclear. Trimming removed 0 bases at V and 1 base at J, with 9 bases between. The CDR3 extends over 15 amino acids. Germline lookup yields CDR1 MNHEY and CDR2 SMNVEV (reference sequence). Here the CDR3 reads CASSLSPVPNTEAFF. DNA of the CDR3: TGTGCCAGCAGTTTATCGCCGGTTCCGAACACTGAAGCTTTCTTT.

V and J are TRBV2 and TRBJ2-2; a possible D gene is TRBD1 (6 bases). The germline V gene encodes CDR1 SNHLY and CDR2 FYNNEI. Trimming removed 7 bases at V and 3 bases at J, with 15 bases between. The CDR3 spans 15 residues. The CDR3 bases are TGTGCCAGCAAAGCCGGGACAACTCACACCGGGGAGCTGTTTTTT. Residues: CASKAGTTHTGELFF.

The chain is built from TRBV30 and TRBJ1-2, with TRBD1 matching 7 bases. Losses at the gene ends were 6 bases for V and 5 bases for J; bases not matched to a gene: 9. Germline CDR1 GTSNPN, CDR2 SVGIG (reference sequence). The CDR3 consists of 13 residues. The DNA of the CDR3 is TGTGCCTGCCCCGGCAGGGGGAGGTATGGCTACACCTTC. Translated: CACPGRGRYGYTF.

This chain joins TRBV13 and TRBJ2-5; tentatively, D is TRBD2 (5 bases). CDR3 size: 15 residues. The germline CDR1 and CDR2 sequences are PRHDT and FYEKMQ (reference sequence). The V end was cut by 7 bases, the J end by 2 bases, with 17 bases between. The DNA for the CDR3 is TGTGCCAGCATCTATCTCGGTGAGGGACAAGAGACCCAGTACTTC. As protein: CASIYLGEGQETQYF. Combining the CDR3 with reference TRBV13 and TRBJ2-5 gives the whole variable domain AAGVIQSPRHLIKEKRETATLKCYPIPRHDTVYWYQQGPGQDPQFLISFYEKMQSDKGSIPDRFSAQQFSDYHSELNMSSLELGDSALYFCASIYLGEGQETQYFGPGTRLLVL.

The chain joins TRBV4-3 to TRBJ2-2; 12 nucleotides align to TRBD2. Germline loops: CDR1 LGHNA, CDR2 YSLEER. J lost 0 bases, V lost 4 bases, and 6 bases had no gene match. The CDR3 extends over 18 amino acids. CDR3 protein: CASSRSGLAGPNTGELFF. Written as DNA, the CDR3 is TGCGCCAGCAGCCGATCGGGACTAGCGGGTCCGAACACCGGGGAGCTGTTTTTT.

The V and J genes are TRBV7-6 and TRBJ2-3, with D possibly being TRBD2 (6 bases). CDR3 length: 16 amino acids. Trimming pared 5 bases from V and 0 bases from J, leaving 15 bases between. Germline CDR1 and CDR2: SGHVS and FNYEAQ. CDR3 coding DNA: TGTGCCAGCAGCCTCGCGATAGCGGAAAGCACAGATACGCAGTATTTT. The encoded protein is CASSLAIAESTDTQYF.

The count of this clone is one. The chain carries TRBV27 and TRBJ2-7; TRBD2 is a possible D gene (5 bases). V was pared by 3 bases and J by 6 bases, with 9 bases between. The CDR3 runs to 12 residues. Germline-derived CDR1 and CDR2 are MNHEY and SMNVEV (reference sequence). The CDR3 region is CASSLGVGEQYF. For the CDR3, the DNA is TGTGCCAGCAGTTTGGGAGTGGGCGAGCAGTACTTC.

This clone showed up just once. The V gene is TRBV15, the J gene TRBJ1-5, with a possible D match to TRBD1 (6 bases). V gave up 0 bases and J gave up 4 bases, with 22 bases separating them. This CDR3 contains 19 residues. Germline V gene sequence: CDR1 LNHNV, CDR2 YYDKDF (reference sequence). The CDR3 protein is CATSREVARGGFGNQPQHF. The CDR3 coding sequence is TGTGCCACCAGCAGAGAGGTTGCCAGGGGTGGATTTGGTAATCAGCCCCAGCATTTT.

The V gene is TRBV30, the J gene TRBJ2-7, with 13 positions matching TRBD2. The CDR3 contains 17 residues. With V trimmed by 1 base and J by 1 base, 7 bases remained unmatched. Germline assignment: CDR1 GTSNPN and CDR2 SVGIG (reference sequence). The CDR3 is CAWSGLGGLAGSYEQYF. CDR3 bases: TGTGCCTGGAGTGGGCTCGGGGGACTAGCGGGATCCTACGAGCAGTACTTC.

The V and J genes are TRBV28 and TRBJ2-6; D is perhaps TRBD1 (6 bases). Trimming stripped 6 bases from V and 2 bases from J, with 11 bases between. CDR1 and CDR2 (germline): MDHEN, SYDVKM. CDR3 size: 15 residues. CDR3: CASSPEGAGANVLTF. In nucleotides, the CDR3 is TGTGCCAGCAGCCCCGAGGGGGCTGGGGCCAACGTCCTGACTTTC. Based on the CDR3 plus reference TRBV28 and TRBJ2-6, the full variable domain is DVKVTQSSRYLVKRTGEKVFLECVQDMDHENMFWYRQDPGLGLRLIYFSYDVKMKEKGDIPEGYSVSREKKERFSLILESASTNQTSMYLCASSPEGAGANVLTFGAGSRLTVL.